Shown below are 9 T cell receptor beta chains from a single sample sequenced in a study of cytomegalovirus exposure and HLA in healthy donors. Use of 60 Vbeta and 13 Jbeta primers characterized the PCR. Produced via immunoSEQ multiplex PCR; TCRdb's table is partial and in-frame only. In the table there are around 200,000 clones, 82% of which are singletons. Sequencing input: PBMCs. The receptor source for this set is a man aged 35 to 55 in good health and CMV-seropositive.

This rearrangement joins TRBV4-2 to TRBJ2-3; a possible D gene is TRBD2 (6 bases). Germline V CDR1 and CDR2: LGHNA, YNFKEQ. The V end lost 3 bases, the J end lost 4 bases, and 20 bases lay between the germline ends. The CDR3 runs 17 residues. CDR3 amino acids: CASSQGGTFGQADTQYF. CDR3 DNA sequence: TGTGCCAGCAGCCAGGGCGGGACTTTTGGGCAAGCAGATACGCAGTATTTT.

This clone was observed a handful of times. The chain combines TRBV5-1 with TRBJ2-1; 8 bases agree with TRBD1. Losses at the gene ends were 4 bases for V and 2 bases for J; bases not matched to a gene: 2. The CDR3 sequence is 14 residues long. CDR1 is SGHRS and CDR2 is YFSETQ in the germline V gene. The CDR3 nucleotides are TGCGCCAGCAGCAGGGGACAGGCCTACAATGAGCAGTTCTTC. This translates into CASSRGQAYNEQFF.

The chain employs TRBV27 and TRBJ1-2; 11 bases agree with TRBD1. Germline-derived CDR1 and CDR2 are MNHEY and SMNVEV (reference sequence). The CDR3 is 15 amino acids. V lost 2 bases to trimming and J lost 4 bases; unmatched junction nucleotides: 3. The CDR3 region is CASSLGTGGIYGYTF. The CDR3 DNA follows: TGTGCCAGCAGTTTAGGGACAGGGGGTATCTATGGCTACACCTTC.

The rearrangement joins TRBV27 to TRBJ2-1; 7 bases map to TRBD1. The CDR3 runs 14 residues. Looked up from germline, CDR1 is MNHEY and CDR2 is SMNVEV (reference sequence). Trimming at V came to 4 bases and at J to 1 base, leaving 1 base not matched to a gene. The CDR3 region has the DNA TGTGCCAGCAGTTCGACAGGGTCCTACAATGAGCAGTTCTTC. Translating gives CASSSTGSYNEQFF.

The CDR3 here is CASSARQGISNQPQHF. The CDR3 nucleotides read TGTGCCAGCAGTGCTCGACAGGGCATTTCCAATCAGCCCCAGCATTTT. This chain connects TRBV27 to TRBJ1-5, with 7 bases identical to TRBD1. V was pared by 5 bases and J by 3 bases, with 10 bases of the junction left unmatched. In germline, CDR1 is MNHEY, CDR2 SMNVEV (reference sequence). The CDR3 is 16 amino acids.

V and J are TRBV5-5 and TRBJ2-3; 9 bases map to TRBD1. J was trimmed by 4 bases and V by 0 bases; bases with no gene match: 9. The CDR3 is 17 amino acids. The germline V gene encodes CDR1 SGHKS and CDR2 YYEKEE (reference sequence). The CDR3 DNA reads as TGTGCCAGCAGCTTGGTCCTTTGGACAGGGGTAGCAGATACGCAGTATTTT. Translating it yields CASSLVLWTGVADTQYF.

The chain joins TRBV20-1 to TRBJ1-1; 7 positions match TRBD1. Trimming removed 4 bases from V and 6 bases from J; junction bases left unmatched: 2. The V gene's germline CDR1 is DFQATT and CDR2 SNEGSKA (reference sequence). CDR3 size: 11 residues. The CDR3 is CSANDRAEAFF. The CDR3 DNA reads as TGCAGTGCTAACGACAGGGCTGAAGCTTTCTTT.

This clone was seen once. This chain links TRBV29-1 with TRBJ2-5, with a tentative D call TRBD2 (5 bases). Germline V gene lookup returns CDR1 SQVTM and CDR2 ANQGSEA. Trimming stripped 6 bases from V and 4 bases from J, with 15 bases between. This CDR3 contains 13 residues. CDR3 nucleotides: TGCAGCGTCCCCCGGGGAAGGTTAGAGACCCAGTACTTC. Translating it yields CSVPRGRLETQYF.

V usage is TRBV6-5 and J usage is TRBJ2-1; D perhaps matches TRBD2 (6 bases). The CDR3 contains 13 residues. Between the trimmed V and J ends, which lost 5 bases and 4 bases, there was a span of 9 bases. Germline V gives CDR1 MNHEY, CDR2 SVGAGI. CDR3 DNA sequence: TGTGCCAGCAGTCCCCGGGAGTACAATGAGCAGTTCTTC. This gives the protein CASSPREYNEQFF.